One sample yielded the 3 T cell receptor beta chains listed below, sequenced in a study of blood T cell repertoires in COVID-19. Using immunoSEQ multiplex PCR, the repertoire was profiled, and TCRdb retains in-frame clones only, with some absent. The repertoire has 90,000 to 130,000 clones, roughly 79% of them found once; the top ten carry 16%. Material for sequencing was peripheral blood. The source of these receptors is an elderly woman with active or convalescent COVID-19.

The J gene is TRBJ2-3, the V gene TRBV5-1; 8 positions match TRBD2. The V and J ends lost 0 bases and 6 bases, in that order; junction bases with no gene match: 9. The CDR3 runs 16 residues. Germline V gene data show CDR1 as SGHRS and CDR2 as YFSETQ. CDR3 bases: TGCGCCAGCAGCTTGGCGGGGCGGGAGGATTACGATACGCAGTATTTT. Residues: CASSLAGREDYDTQYF.

This clone occurred a few times. For the CDR3, the DNA is TGTGCCAGCAGTGGAAACTTAGCGGGAGCCTACAATGAGCAGTTCTTC. Translation gives CASSGNLAGAYNEQFF. This chain uses TRBV25-1 with TRBJ2-1, with 9 bases lining up with TRBD2. The germline V gene has CDR1 MGHDK and CDR2 SYGVNS. The CDR3 is 16 amino acids. V was clipped by 4 bases and J by 2 bases; unmatched bases: 6.

The V gene is TRBV11-2, the J gene TRBJ1-5; D remains ambiguous. Germline CDR1 SGHAT, CDR2 FQNNGV. This CDR3 is 15 amino acids long. Trimming removed 1 base from V and 7 bases from J, with 14 bases in between. The CDR3 coding sequence is TGTGCCAGCAGCTTAGGGGCTAGGGAGAGCCAGCCCCAGCATTTT. Residues: CASSLGARESQPQHF. Full variable domain (rest looked up from reference TRBV11-2 and TRBJ1-5): EAGVAQSPRYKIIEKRQSVAFWCNPISGHATLYWYQQILGQGPKLLIQFQNNGVVDDSQLPKDRFSAERLKGVDSTLKIQPAKLEDSAVYLCASSLGARESQPQHFGDGTRLSIL.